The clone carrying this TCR beta chain was detected ten times or more. Its target is unknown. The sample comes from a study of CD8+CD57+ T cells in acquired aplastic anemia. Study-level background: Sorted CD4+ and CD8+ cells yielded DNA averaging around 3.2 ug. There were about 10.8 million reads, on average, for CD4+ cells from healthy donors.

Study results and limitations: Statistical testing detected no significant gap in CD8+ Simpson's diversity between patients and controls. Patients and controls shared fewer than 30 CD8+ CDR3 sequences.

V shed 5 bases and J shed 5 bases, with 13 bases lying between them. This CDR3 has 14 amino acids. Germline-derived CDR1 and CDR2 are MGHDK and SYGVNS. Investigators profiled TCR beta VDJ and CDR3 from genomic DNA template. A single record per CDR3 protein comes from TCRdb applying MiXCR to the reads. This table holds tens of thousands of distinct CDR3 sequences, approximately 46% found once. The chain uses TRBV25-1 and TRBJ1-5, with a tentative D call TRBD1 (6 bases). The sequence was collected from a human donor in good health, serving as a control. The specimen sequenced was sorted CD4+, CD8+, or CD8+CD57+ T cells (not recorded which) from PBMCs. CDR3 region: CASSLTGWDQPQHF. The DNA of the CDR3 is TGTGCCAGCAGTCTTACAGGGTGGGATCAGCCCCAGCATTTT.